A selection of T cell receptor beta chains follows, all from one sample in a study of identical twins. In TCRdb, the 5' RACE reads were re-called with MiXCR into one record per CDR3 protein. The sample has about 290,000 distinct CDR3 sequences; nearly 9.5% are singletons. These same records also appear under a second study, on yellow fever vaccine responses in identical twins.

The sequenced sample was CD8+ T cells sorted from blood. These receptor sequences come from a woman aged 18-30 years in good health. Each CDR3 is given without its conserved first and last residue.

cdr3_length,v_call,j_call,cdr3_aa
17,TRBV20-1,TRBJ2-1,SARDLGTLRELSSNEQF
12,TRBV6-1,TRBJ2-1,ATLKPLAGDEQF
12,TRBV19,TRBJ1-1,ASTPGEGSTEAF
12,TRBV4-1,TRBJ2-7,ASSWSGSDYEQY
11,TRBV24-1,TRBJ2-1,ATSLQGYNEQF
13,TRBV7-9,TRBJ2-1,ASKMTSGRYNEQF
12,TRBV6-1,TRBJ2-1,ASRSRIAYNEQF
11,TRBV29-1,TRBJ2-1,SVPDPTKNEQF
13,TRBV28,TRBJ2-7,ASSFSGESSYEQY
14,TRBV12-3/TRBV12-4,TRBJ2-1,ASSFSSGGSYNEQF
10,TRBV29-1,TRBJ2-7,SVTGTSYEQY
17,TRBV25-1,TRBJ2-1,ASSEYMSGTRSPYNEQF
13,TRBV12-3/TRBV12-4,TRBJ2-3,ASRDSSAPTDTQY
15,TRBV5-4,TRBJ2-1,AGSFLVSRGIYNEQF
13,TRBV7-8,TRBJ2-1,ASSPQFTVSDEQF
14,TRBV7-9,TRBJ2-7,ASSPKTRDQDYEQY
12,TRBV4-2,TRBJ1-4,ASSQDYGTEKLF
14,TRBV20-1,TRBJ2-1,SARDRTSGANNEQF
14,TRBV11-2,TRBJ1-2,ASSSTWRAPNYGYT
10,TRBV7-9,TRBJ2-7,ASSLTNYEQY
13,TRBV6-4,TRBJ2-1,ASSGSQGAGNEQF
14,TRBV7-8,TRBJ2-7,ASISFQGEDFYEQY
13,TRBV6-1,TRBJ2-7,ASSEAEGASYEQY
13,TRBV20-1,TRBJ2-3,SATPDSSELNTQY
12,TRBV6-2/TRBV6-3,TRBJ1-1,ASSSMVVVTEAF
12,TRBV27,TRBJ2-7,ASSLRLAGYEQY
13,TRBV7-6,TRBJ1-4,ASSSNRGTNEKLF
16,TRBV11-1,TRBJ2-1,ASSPPSTGEGARNEQF
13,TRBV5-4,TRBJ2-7,ASSWGGHPSYEQY
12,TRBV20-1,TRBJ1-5,SASGGDLNQPQH
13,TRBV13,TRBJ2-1,ASSPRAGSYNEQF
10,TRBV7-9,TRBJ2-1,ASSLEAPQQF
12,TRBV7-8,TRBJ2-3,ASSFGGPADTQY
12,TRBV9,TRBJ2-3,ASSGQGLLDTQY
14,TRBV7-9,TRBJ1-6,ASSFLPGQGASPLH
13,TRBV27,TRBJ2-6,ASSRGASGANVLT
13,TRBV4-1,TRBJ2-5,ASSPPTGNQETQY
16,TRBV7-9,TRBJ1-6,ASSIPATGSSYNSPLH
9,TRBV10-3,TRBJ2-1,AIGQGNEQF
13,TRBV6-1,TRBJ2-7,ASSRTSGGADEQY
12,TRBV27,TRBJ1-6,ASSSQRGNSPLH
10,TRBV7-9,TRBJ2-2,ASSSPPGELF
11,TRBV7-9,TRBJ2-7,ASSAGSGYEQY
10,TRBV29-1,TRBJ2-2,SVPGYTGELF
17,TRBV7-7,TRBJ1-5,ASSLRPRRGSPGDQPQH
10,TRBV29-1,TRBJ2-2,SVESGTGELF
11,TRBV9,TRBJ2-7,ASSTDSAYEQY